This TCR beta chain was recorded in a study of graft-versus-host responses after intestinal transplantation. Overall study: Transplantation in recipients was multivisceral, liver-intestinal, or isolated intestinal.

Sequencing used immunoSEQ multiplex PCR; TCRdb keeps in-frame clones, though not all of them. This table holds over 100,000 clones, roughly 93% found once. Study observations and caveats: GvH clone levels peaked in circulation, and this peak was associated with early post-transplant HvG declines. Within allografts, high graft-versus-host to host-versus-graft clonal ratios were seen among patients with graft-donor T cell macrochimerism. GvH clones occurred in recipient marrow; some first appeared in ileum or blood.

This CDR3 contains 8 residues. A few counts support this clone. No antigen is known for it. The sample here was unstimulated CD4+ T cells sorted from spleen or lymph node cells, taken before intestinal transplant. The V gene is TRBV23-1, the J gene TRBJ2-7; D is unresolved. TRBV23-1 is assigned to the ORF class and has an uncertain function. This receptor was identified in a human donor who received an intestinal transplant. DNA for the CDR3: TGCGGAAACTGCGAGCAGTACTTC. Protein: CGNCEQYF.